This T cell receptor (beta chain) was identified in a study of blood T cells in healthy people across ages. The study, taken as a whole, reports: Naive CD4+ cells and diversity were both higher in long-lived donors than in aged donors.

A second PCR, run for roughly 6 to 11 cycles, used a sample-barcoded 5' primer plus a J-beta primer mix. Each cDNA molecule received a tag from a template-switch adaptor that had 12 random nucleotides. TCRdb fed the 5' RACE reads into MiXCR, producing one record per CDR3 protein. The table includes some 1.7 million distinct CDR3 sequences, approximately 30% detected once. This clonotype came up many times. The antigen is not known. CDR3 length: 13 amino acids. V lost 2 bases, J lost 7 bases, and 9 bases lay in between. The germline V gene encodes CDR1 SGHTA and CDR2 FQGTGA. The study isolated at least 6.5 million PBMCs from each sample.

The V and J genes are TRBV7-3 and TRBJ2-4; D is perhaps TRBD2 (6 bases). The sequence derives from a woman in her twenties or thirties in good health. The specimen sequenced was blood. The CDR3 nucleotides read TGTGCCAGCAGCTTACGGAGGGAGAACATTCAGTACTTC. This sequence encodes CASSLRRENIQYF.